This paragraph reports one T cell receptor beta chain. This CDR3 spans 13 amino acids. Per germline, CDR1 SGHRS and CDR2 YFSETQ. V lost 1 base and J 8 bases, leaving 12 bases between the germline ends. Generated by immunoSEQ multiplex PCR, the TCRdb table keeps only in-frame clones and is missing some. The sample contains approximately 88,000 clones, 70% to 90% of which appear only once. The sample is drawn from a study of OX40 agonist ivuxolimab in advanced cancers. The rearrangement joins TRBV5-1 to TRBJ1-1; D is ambiguous. The source was CD4+ or CD8+ T cells sorted from blood, collected in a trial of the OX40 agonist ivuxolimab. The clonotype originates from an adult with an advanced solid tumor such as melanoma, head and neck, liver or kidney cancer. Here the CDR3 reads CASSLPELSEAFF. In DNA form, the CDR3 reads TGCGCCAGCAGCTTGCCGGAATTATCCGAAGCTTTCTTT.